A selection of T cell receptor beta chains follows, all from one sample in a study of control samples from healthy donors and cancer patients. Method: immunoSEQ multiplex PCR; TCRdb's copy keeps in-frame clones and lacks some. The sample carries roughly 370,000 clones, around 90% recorded once. Sequenced: PBMCs. The receptors come from a middle-aged man with head and neck cancer. Each CDR3 is given with its conserved first and last residue. Clone size is not always given. Where it is, it says once, few, many or a class for expanded clones.

V gene: TRBV27; clone size: .; J gene: TRBJ2-7; CDR3 length: 13; CDR3 protein: CASSLWGGYEQYF
V gene: TRBV6-2/TRBV6-3; clone size: .; J gene: TRBJ2-1; CDR3 length: 13; CDR3 protein: CASSYSWGNEQFF
V gene: TRBV9; clone size: .; J gene: TRBJ2-2; CDR3 length: 14; CDR3 protein: CASRGGISTGELFF
V gene: TRBV28; clone size: .; J gene: TRBJ1-4; CDR3 length: 13; CDR3 protein: CARDRDRDEKLFF
V gene: TRBV4-2; clone size: .; J gene: TRBJ1-5; CDR3 length: 14; CDR3 protein: CASSHWISNQPQHF
V gene: TRBV29-1; clone size: .; J gene: TRBJ1-3; CDR3 length: 12; CDR3 protein: CSVGGREGTIYF
V gene: TRBV6-5; clone size: .; J gene: TRBJ2-1; CDR3 length: 15; CDR3 protein: CASSIRDGSRNEQFF
V gene: TRBV12-3/TRBV12-4; clone size: .; J gene: TRBJ1-1; CDR3 length: 12; CDR3 protein: CASTEHDTEAFF
V gene: TRBV29-1; clone size: .; J gene: TRBJ2-5; CDR3 length: 11; CDR3 protein: CSVWEGETQYF
V gene: TRBV11-2; clone size: .; J gene: TRBJ2-7; CDR3 length: 13; CDR3 protein: CASSSQGGYEQYF
V gene: TRBV7-9; clone size: .; J gene: TRBJ1-1; CDR3 length: 14; CDR3 protein: CASSYNTADTEAFF
V gene: TRBV6-5; clone size: .; J gene: TRBJ1-6; CDR3 length: 15; CDR3 protein: CASSPGQVGGSPLHF
V gene: TRBV28; clone size: .; J gene: TRBJ1-1; CDR3 length: 13; CDR3 protein: CASSYGGGTEAFF
V gene: TRBV6-5; clone size: .; J gene: TRBJ1-5; CDR3 length: 15; CDR3 protein: CASSATGVFRQPQHF
V gene: TRBV7-2; clone size: .; J gene: TRBJ2-2; CDR3 length: 16; CDR3 protein: CASSLVGTSGIGELFF
V gene: TRBV7-6; clone size: .; J gene: TRBJ2-6; CDR3 length: 14; CDR3 protein: CASSPARGANVLTF
V gene: TRBV6-5; clone size: .; J gene: TRBJ2-2; CDR3 length: 13; CDR3 protein: CAGRQLNTGELFF
V gene: TRBV7-9; clone size: .; J gene: TRBJ2-3; CDR3 length: 15; CDR3 protein: CASSLGTGYTDTQYF
V gene: TRBV4-3; clone size: .; J gene: TRBJ2-3; CDR3 length: 14; CDR3 protein: CASSRRQPTDTQYF
V gene: TRBV9; clone size: few; J gene: TRBJ2-3; CDR3 length: 14; CDR3 protein: CASSGTSPTDTQYF
V gene: TRBV5-4; clone size: .; J gene: TRBJ1-1; CDR3 length: 15; CDR3 protein: CASSLGRPMNTEAFF
V gene: TRBV6-5; clone size: few; J gene: TRBJ2-7; CDR3 length: 14; CDR3 protein: CASSFQGPEFEQYF
V gene: TRBV25-1; clone size: .; J gene: TRBJ2-2; CDR3 length: 14; CDR3 protein: CASSEYSTTGELFF
V gene: TRBV6-5; clone size: .; J gene: TRBJ2-5; CDR3 length: 14; CDR3 protein: CASSYSSVVETQYF
V gene: TRBV24-1; clone size: .; J gene: TRBJ2-7; CDR3 length: 13; CDR3 protein: CATSDNNNYEQYF
V gene: TRBV30; clone size: .; J gene: TRBJ2-7; CDR3 length: 14; CDR3 protein: CAWSSGTGIFEQYF
V gene: TRBV5-3; clone size: .; J gene: TRBJ1-1; CDR3 length: 18; CDR3 protein: CARSFRPIQGAEGNAAFF
V gene: TRBV6-5; clone size: .; J gene: TRBJ2-3; CDR3 length: 14; CDR3 protein: CASGGGGSTDTQYF
V gene: TRBV7-2; clone size: .; J gene: TRBJ1-3; CDR3 length: 15; CDR3 protein: CASSLDAGSGNTIYF
V gene: TRBV6-2/TRBV6-3; clone size: .; J gene: TRBJ2-7; CDR3 length: 16; CDR3 protein: CASSTPLTGGVEEQYF
V gene: TRBV28; clone size: .; J gene: TRBJ2-1; CDR3 length: 15; CDR3 protein: CASRTHLGQGGEQFF
V gene: TRBV3-1/TRBV3-2; clone size: few; J gene: TRBJ2-5; CDR3 length: 13; CDR3 protein: CASSQEVRETQYF
V gene: TRBV28; clone size: .; J gene: TRBJ1-2; CDR3 length: 12; CDR3 protein: CASSSWTETYTF
V gene: TRBV28; clone size: .; J gene: TRBJ2-7; CDR3 length: 15; CDR3 protein: CASSSYRDPAYEQYF
V gene: TRBV7-9; clone size: .; J gene: TRBJ2-7; CDR3 length: 16; CDR3 protein: CASSPRTSGSSYEQYF
V gene: TRBV11-1; clone size: .; J gene: TRBJ2-2; CDR3 length: 13; CDR3 protein: CASSLGGGGELFF
V gene: TRBV3-1/TRBV3-2; clone size: .; J gene: TRBJ1-1; CDR3 length: 12; CDR3 protein: CASSTRNTEAFF
V gene: TRBV4-3; clone size: .; J gene: TRBJ2-7; CDR3 length: 18; CDR3 protein: CASSQDFRGLAGRYEQYF
V gene: TRBV27; clone size: .; J gene: TRBJ2-3; CDR3 length: 16; CDR3 protein: CASSLSGRGHPDTQYF
V gene: TRBV10-3; clone size: .; J gene: TRBJ1-5; CDR3 length: 14; CDR3 protein: CAISEVGGNQPQHF
V gene: TRBV7-9; clone size: .; J gene: TRBJ1-1; CDR3 length: 16; CDR3 protein: CASSYIRGTDNTEAFF
V gene: TRBV28; clone size: .; J gene: TRBJ1-6; CDR3 length: 18; CDR3 protein: CASSLDGTGDLYNSPLHF
V gene: TRBV7-6; clone size: .; J gene: TRBJ1-3; CDR3 length: 15; CDR3 protein: CASSLRTGDGNTIYF
V gene: TRBV27; clone size: .; J gene: TRBJ1-6; CDR3 length: 13; CDR3 protein: CASSRLNNSPLHF
V gene: TRBV4-2; clone size: once; J gene: TRBJ2-7; CDR3 length: 15; CDR3 protein: CASSQLQGQSLEQYF
V gene: TRBV6-2/TRBV6-3; clone size: .; J gene: TRBJ2-1; CDR3 length: 14; CDR3 protein: CASSYQDFYNEQFF
V gene: TRBV28; clone size: .; J gene: TRBJ2-5; CDR3 length: 15; CDR3 protein: CASSTGTSGRETQYF
V gene: TRBV7-2; clone size: .; J gene: TRBJ2-5; CDR3 length: 15; CDR3 protein: CASSWSGASQETQYF
V gene: TRBV9; clone size: few; J gene: TRBJ2-3; CDR3 length: 13; CDR3 protein: CASSVRPTDTQYF
V gene: TRBV19; clone size: once; J gene: TRBJ1-1; CDR3 length: 14; CDR3 protein: CASSIGPIPTEAFF
V gene: TRBV28; clone size: .; J gene: TRBJ1-1; CDR3 length: 13; CDR3 protein: CASKAHMNTEAFF
V gene: TRBV5-1; clone size: .; J gene: TRBJ2-2; CDR3 length: 16; CDR3 protein: CASSERQGANTGELFF
V gene: TRBV5-6; clone size: once; J gene: TRBJ2-7; CDR3 length: 16; CDR3 protein: CASSTSSRLSSYEQYF
V gene: TRBV10-2; clone size: .; J gene: TRBJ2-7; CDR3 length: 14; CDR3 protein: CASSEGGSLYEQYF
V gene: TRBV18; clone size: .; J gene: TRBJ1-1; CDR3 length: 15; CDR3 protein: CASSPPDRANTEAFF